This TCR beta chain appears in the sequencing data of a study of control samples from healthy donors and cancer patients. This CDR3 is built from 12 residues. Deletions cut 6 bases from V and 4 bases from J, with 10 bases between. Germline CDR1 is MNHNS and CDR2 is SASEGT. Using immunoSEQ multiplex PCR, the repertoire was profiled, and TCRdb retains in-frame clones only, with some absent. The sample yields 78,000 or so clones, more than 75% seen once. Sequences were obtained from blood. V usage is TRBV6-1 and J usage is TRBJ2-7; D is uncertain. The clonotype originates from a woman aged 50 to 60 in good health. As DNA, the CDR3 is TGTGCCAGCAGCCCGAACAGTTACGAGCAGTACTTC. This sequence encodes CASSPNSYEQYF.